This TCR beta chain was profiled in a study of blood T cell repertoires in COVID-19. The Seattle patients, enrolled during active infection, were followed longitudinally. J was trimmed by 7 bases and V by 5 bases; bases with no gene match: 5. CDR1 and CDR2 from the germline V gene are KGHDR and SFDVKD. The CDR3 totals 13 residues. Source study methods: Reference gene primer amplification in the assay estimated nucleated cell counts. Generated by immunoSEQ multiplex PCR, the TCRdb table keeps only in-frame clones and is missing some. V and J calls and clone size are those listed in that table; D and trimming were worked out from the DNA. The sample shows some 250,000 clones, about 87% of them seen only once.

The TCR was taken from a woman aged 60-70 years with COVID-19, enrolled during active disease. The chain links TRBV24-1 to TRBJ1-2; 8 bases map to TRBD1. Sequenced sample: peripheral blood. Here the CDR3 reads CATSAGQGGGYTF. In DNA form, the CDR3 reads TGTGCCACCAGTGCAGGACAGGGCGGTGGCTACACCTTC.